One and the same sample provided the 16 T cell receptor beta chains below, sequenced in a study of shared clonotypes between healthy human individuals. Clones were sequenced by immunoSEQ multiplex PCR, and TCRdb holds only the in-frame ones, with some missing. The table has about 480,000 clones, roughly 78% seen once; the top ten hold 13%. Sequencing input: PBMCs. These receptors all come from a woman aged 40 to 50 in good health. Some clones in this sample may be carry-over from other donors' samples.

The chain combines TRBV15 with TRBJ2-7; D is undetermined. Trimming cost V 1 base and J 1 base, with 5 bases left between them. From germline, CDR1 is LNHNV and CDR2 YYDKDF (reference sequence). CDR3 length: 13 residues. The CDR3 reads CATSRGWSYEQYF. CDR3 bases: TGTGCCACCAGCAGAGGTTGGTCCTACGAGCAGTACTTC. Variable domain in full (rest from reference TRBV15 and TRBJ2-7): DAMVIQNPRYQVTQFGKPVTLSCSQTLNHNVMYWYQQKSSQAPKLLFHYYDKDFNNEADTPDNFQSRRPNTSFCFLDIRSPGLGDTAMYLCATSRGWSYEQYFGPGTRLTVT.

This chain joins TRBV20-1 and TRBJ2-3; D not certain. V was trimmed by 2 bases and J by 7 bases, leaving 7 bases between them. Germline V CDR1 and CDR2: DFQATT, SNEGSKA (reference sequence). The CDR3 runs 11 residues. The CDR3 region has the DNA TGCAGTGCTAGACTAGGAAATACGCAGTATTTT. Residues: CSARLGNTQYF.

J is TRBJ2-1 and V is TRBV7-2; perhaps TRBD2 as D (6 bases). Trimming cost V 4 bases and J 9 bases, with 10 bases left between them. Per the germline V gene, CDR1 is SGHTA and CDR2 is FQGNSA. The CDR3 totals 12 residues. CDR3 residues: CASSSLASEQFF. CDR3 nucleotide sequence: TGTGCCAGCAGCTCACTAGCTTCTGAGCAGTTCTTC.

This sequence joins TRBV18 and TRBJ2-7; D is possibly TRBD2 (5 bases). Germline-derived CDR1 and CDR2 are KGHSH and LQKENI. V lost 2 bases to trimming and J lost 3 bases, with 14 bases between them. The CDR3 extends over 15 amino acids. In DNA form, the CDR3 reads TGTGCCAGCTCACCAGGAGGTCCGGGAAACTACGAGCAGTACTTC. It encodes CASSPGGPGNYEQYF.

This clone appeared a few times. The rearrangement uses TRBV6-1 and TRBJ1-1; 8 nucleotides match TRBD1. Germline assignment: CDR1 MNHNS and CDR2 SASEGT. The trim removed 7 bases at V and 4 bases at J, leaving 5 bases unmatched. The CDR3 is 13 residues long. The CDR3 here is CASTGTGGTEAFF. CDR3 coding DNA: TGTGCCAGCACCGGGACAGGAGGCACTGAAGCTTTCTTT.

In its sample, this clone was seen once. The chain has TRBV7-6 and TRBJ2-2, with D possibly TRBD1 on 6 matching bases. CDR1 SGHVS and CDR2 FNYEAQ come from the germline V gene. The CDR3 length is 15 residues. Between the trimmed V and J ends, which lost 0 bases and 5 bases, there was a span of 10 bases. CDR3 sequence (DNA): TGTGCCAGCAGCTTAGCGCGTAGGGGGACCGGGGAGCTGTTTTTT. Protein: CASSLARRGTGELFF.

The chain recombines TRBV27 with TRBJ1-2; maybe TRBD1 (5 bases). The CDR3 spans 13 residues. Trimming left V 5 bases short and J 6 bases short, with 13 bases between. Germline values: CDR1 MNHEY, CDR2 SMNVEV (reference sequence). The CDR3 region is CASSDPGRDGYTF. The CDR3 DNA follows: TGTGCCAGCAGTGATCCGGGACGGGATGGCTACACCTTC.

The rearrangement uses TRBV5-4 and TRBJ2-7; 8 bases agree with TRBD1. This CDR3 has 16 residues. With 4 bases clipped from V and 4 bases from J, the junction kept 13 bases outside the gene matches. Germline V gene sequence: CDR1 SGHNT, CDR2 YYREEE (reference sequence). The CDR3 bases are TGTGCCAGCAGCCAAGGTGAGACAGGGGATCCTTACGAGCAGTACTTC. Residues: CASSQGETGDPYEQYF.

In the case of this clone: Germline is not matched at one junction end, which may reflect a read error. The DNA of the CDR3 is TGTGCTAGCAGCCGCGACAGGGATGAGACCCAGTACTTC. Its translation is CASSRDRDETQYF. The chain joins TRBV7-7 to TRBJ2-5; TRBD1 agrees at 7 bases. Germline V gene lookup returns CDR1 SSHAT and CDR2 FNYEAQ (reference sequence). The CDR3 loop spans 13 amino acids.

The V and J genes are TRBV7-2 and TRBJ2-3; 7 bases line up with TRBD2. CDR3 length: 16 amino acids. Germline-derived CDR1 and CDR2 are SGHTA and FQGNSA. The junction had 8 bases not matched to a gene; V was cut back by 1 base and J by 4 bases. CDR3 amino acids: CASSLGAGGSADTQYF. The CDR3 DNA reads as TGTGCCAGCAGCTTAGGCGCTGGCGGGAGCGCAGATACGCAGTATTTT.

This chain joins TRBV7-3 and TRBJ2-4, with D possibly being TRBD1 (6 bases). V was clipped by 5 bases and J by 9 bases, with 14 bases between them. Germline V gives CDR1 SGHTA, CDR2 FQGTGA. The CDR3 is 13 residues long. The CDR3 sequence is CASSPGQRGIQYF. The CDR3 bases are TGTGCCAGCAGCCCCGGACAGCGCGGCATTCAGTACTTC.

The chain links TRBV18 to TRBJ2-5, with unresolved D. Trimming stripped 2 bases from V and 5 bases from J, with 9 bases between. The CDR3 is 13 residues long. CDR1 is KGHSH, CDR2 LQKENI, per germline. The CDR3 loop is CASSPVSGETQYF. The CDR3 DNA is TGTGCCAGCTCACCAGTAAGTGGCGAGACCCAGTACTTC.

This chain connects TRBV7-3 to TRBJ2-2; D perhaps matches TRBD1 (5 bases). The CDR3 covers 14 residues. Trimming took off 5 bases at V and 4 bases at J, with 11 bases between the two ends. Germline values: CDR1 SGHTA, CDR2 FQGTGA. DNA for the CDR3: TGTGCCAGCAGCCCGACAGCGCTCACCGGGGAGCTGTTTTTT. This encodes CASSPTALTGELFF.

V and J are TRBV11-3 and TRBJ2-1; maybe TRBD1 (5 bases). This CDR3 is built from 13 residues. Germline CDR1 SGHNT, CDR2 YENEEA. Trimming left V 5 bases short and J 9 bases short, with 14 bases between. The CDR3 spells CASSRTYLTEQFF. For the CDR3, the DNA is TGTGCCAGCAGCCGGACATATCTGACTGAGCAGTTCTTC.

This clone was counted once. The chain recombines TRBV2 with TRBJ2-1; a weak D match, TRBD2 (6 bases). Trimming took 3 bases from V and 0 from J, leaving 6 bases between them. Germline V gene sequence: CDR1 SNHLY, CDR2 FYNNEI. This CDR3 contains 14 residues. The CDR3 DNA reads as TGTGCCAGCAGTGAGACTAGCTCCTACAATGAGCAGTTCTTC. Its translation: CASSETSSYNEQFF.

The CDR3 reads CASSFYANTEAFF. CDR3 nucleotide sequence: TGTGCCAGCAGCTTTTATGCGAACACTGAAGCTTTCTTT. V gene TRBV7-9 combines with J gene TRBJ1-1, with D unclear. The CDR3 sequence is 13 residues long. Trimming pared 3 bases from V and 1 base from J, leaving 6 bases between. The germline V gene encodes CDR1 SEHNR and CDR2 FQNEAQ (reference sequence).